The clone carrying this TCR beta chain has a single count. Its antigen is still unknown. The data stem from a study of cytomegalovirus exposure and HLA in healthy donors. Study results and caveats: Later analysis identified a missense DCLRE1C variant that was linked to TCR beta V- and J-gene trimming. An ancestry cluster, one associated with Asian ancestry, reportedly showed fewer N-insertions than the approximately 650-donor mean in a later analysis. The study found most TCR sequences rare, yet found some public TCRs in many donors.

There are 17 residues in the CDR3. The ends lost 8 bases at V and 4 bases at J; junction bases unmatched: 18. From germline, CDR1 is LNHNV and CDR2 YYDKDF (reference sequence). Amplification used 60 Vbeta primers and 13 Jbeta primers. Libraries were prepared by immunoSEQ multiplex PCR; TCRdb keeps only in-frame clonotypes and omits some of them. The sample comprises 130,000 to 150,000 clones, about four fifths of which are singletons, and 2% to 2.5% rests with the top ten. The chain is built from TRBV15 and TRBJ2-7; 9 bases agree with TRBD1. This sequence originates from a man aged 30 to 39 in good health and CMV-seronegative. The material sequenced was PBMCs. The CDR3 DNA reads as TGTGCCACCGCTGACTTTCACAAGACAGGGGGAACATACGAGCAGTACTTC. Its translation is CATADFHKTGGTYEQYF.